The 21 T cell receptor beta chains listed next were all sequenced from one sample in a study of T cell responses to AZD1222 COVID-19 vaccine. The table came from immunoSEQ multiplex PCR; TCRdb's copy has only in-frame clones and leaves some out. This table holds roughly 84,000 clones, nearly 90% found once. Here the sequenced sample was peripheral blood, taken on day 0 of AZD1222 vaccination. All receptors derive from an adult in good health.

The chain links TRBV29-1 to TRBJ2-5; 8 positions agree with TRBD1. In germline, CDR1 is SQVTM, CDR2 ANQGSEA. This CDR3 has 14 residues. Trimming took 6 bases from V and 2 from J; bases not matched to a gene: 8. As DNA, the CDR3 is TGCAGCGTGTACCGGGGGACAGGTCAAGAGACCCAGTACTTC. It specifies CSVYRGTGQETQYF.

The genes are TRBV6-5 and TRBJ1-1; D is uncertain. The germline gives CDR1 MNHEY, CDR2 SVGAGI. Trimming shortened V by 4 bases and J by 0 bases, and 9 bases separated the two germline ends. The CDR3 contains 14 residues. CDR3 DNA sequence: TGTGCCAGCAGTTTAGGACGGCTGAACACTGAAGCTTTCTTT. This codes for CASSLGRLNTEAFF.

The V gene is TRBV18, the J gene TRBJ1-1; no clear D. V lost 6 bases and J 1 base, leaving 9 bases between the germline ends. CDR1 is KGHSH, CDR2 LQKENI, per germline. This CDR3 region has 13 residues. The CDR3 loop reads CASSAGENTEAFF. In DNA form, the CDR3 reads TGTGCCAGCTCTGCCGGCGAGAACACTGAAGCTTTCTTT.

V usage is TRBV9 and J usage is TRBJ2-1; 12 bases line up with TRBD2. Trimming took 0 bases from V and 7 from J; bases not matched to a gene: 5. The CDR3 is 16 amino acids. Germline CDR1 SGDLS, CDR2 YYNGEE. The CDR3 reads CASSVELAGGGNEQFF. The DNA of the CDR3 is TGTGCCAGCAGCGTAGAACTAGCGGGAGGCGGGAATGAGCAGTTCTTC.

This chain uses TRBV3-1 (or the pseudogene TRBV3-2) with TRBJ2-3; maybe TRBD2 (5 bases). V lost 4 bases, J lost 6 bases, and 14 bases lay in between. The CDR3 is 14 amino acids. Germline V gene sequence: CDR1 LGHDT, CDR2 YNNKEL (reference sequence). The CDR3 sequence is CASSPARGVDTQYF. The CDR3 region has the DNA TGTGCCAGCAGCCCCGCTCGGGGTGTCGATACGCAGTATTTT.

This chain joins TRBV5-1 and TRBJ2-2; 9 bases align to TRBD2. V lost 4 bases and J lost 5; bases outside the gene matches: 6. The CDR3 is 15 residues long. From germline, CDR1 is SGHRS and CDR2 YFSETQ. The CDR3 coding sequence is TGCGCCAGCAGCCCATCTAGCGGGGAAACCGGGGAGCTGTTTTTT. Residues: CASSPSSGETGELFF.

The chain uses TRBV19 and TRBJ2-1; 9 bases are shared with TRBD2. V was pared by 3 bases and J by 6 bases, with 6 bases of the junction left unmatched. There are 15 residues in the CDR3. Germline CDR1 and CDR2: LNHDA and SQIVND (reference sequence). The DNA of the CDR3 is TGTGCCAGTAGTATTTCACTAGCGGGCGTCAATGAGCAGTTCTTC. Amino acid sequence: CASSISLAGVNEQFF.

The chain carries TRBV28 and TRBJ1-1, with TRBD1 matching over 7 bases. Germline V gives CDR1 MDHEN, CDR2 SYDVKM. The CDR3 is made up of 12 amino acids. J lost 5 bases, V lost 3 bases, and 0 bases had no gene match. CDR3 loop: CASSLGQTEAFF. DNA of the CDR3: TGTGCCAGCAGTTTGGGACAGACTGAAGCTTTCTTT.

The chain recombines TRBV6-2 or TRBV6-3 with TRBJ2-7; D assignment may be TRBD1 or TRBD2 (5 bases each). Trimming took off 6 bases at V and 7 bases at J, with 10 bases between the two ends. Per the germline V gene, CDR1 is MNHEY and CDR2 is SVGEGT. This CDR3 region has 11 residues. This CDR3 reads CASSPREEQYF. CDR3 nucleotide sequence: TGTGCCAGCAGCCCCAGGGAGGAGCAGTACTTC.

The V gene is TRBV5-1, the J gene TRBJ2-1; TRBD1 matches 8 bases. V lost 1 base and J lost 3; bases outside the gene matches: 6. This CDR3 region has 16 residues. Germline assignment: CDR1 SGHRS and CDR2 YFSETQ. The CDR3 DNA is TGCGCCAGCAGCTTGAGGCGACAGGGGAACTACAATGAGCAGTTCTTC. The encoded protein is CASSLRRQGNYNEQFF.

The rearrangement uses TRBV10-3 and TRBJ1-1; 10 positions agree with TRBD1. Losses at the gene ends were 2 bases for V and 8 bases for J; bases not matched to a gene: 2. Germline CDR1 reads ENHRY; CDR2 reads SYGVKD. CDR3 size: 13 residues. CDR3 sequence (DNA): TGTGCCATCAGTGAGACGGGACAGGGGGAAGCTTTCTTT. It encodes CAISETGQGEAFF.

The genes are TRBV6-5 and TRBJ1-1, with D possibly being TRBD1 (6 bases). Per germline, CDR1 MNHEY and CDR2 SVGAGI. CDR3 length equals 13 residues. The V and J ends lost 4 bases and 1 base respectively, with 7 bases between them. The CDR3: CASSLQGNTEAFF. CDR3 in DNA: TGTGCCAGCAGTTTACAGGGGAACACTGAAGCTTTCTTT.

J is TRBJ1-5 and V is TRBV29-1; no firm D call. Between the trimmed V and J ends, which lost 7 bases and 2 bases, there was a span of 9 bases. Germline CDR1 is SQVTM and CDR2 is ANQGSEA. The CDR3 contains 12 residues. CDR3 in amino acids: CSARAGNQPQHF. In DNA form, the CDR3 reads TGCAGCGCCCGGGCAGGCAATCAGCCCCAGCATTTT.

This clone has a handful of counts. V gene TRBV25-1 combines with J gene TRBJ1-2; TRBD1 aligns across 8 bases. V shed 0 bases, J shed 6 bases, and the junction held 6 bases outside the gene matches. There are 15 residues in the CDR3. Germline V gives CDR1 MGHDK, CDR2 SYGVNS. Here the CDR3 reads CASSEYSGQGDGYTF. The CDR3, as DNA: TGTGCCAGCAGTGAATATAGCGGACAGGGCGATGGCTACACCTTC.

This clone was counted once. This sequence joins TRBV3-1 (or the pseudogene TRBV3-2) and TRBJ2-5, with no clear D. The length of the CDR3 is 12 residues. The V and J ends lost 4 bases and 0 bases respectively, with 3 bases between them. CDR1 is LGHDT, CDR2 YNNKEL, per germline (reference sequence). The CDR3: CASSLYQETQYF. The CDR3 DNA is TGTGCCAGCAGCCTGTACCAAGAGACCCAGTACTTC.

The chain links TRBV29-1 to TRBJ2-3, with a tentative D call TRBD1 (5 bases). This CDR3 is built from 14 residues. The germline CDR1 and CDR2 sequences are SQVTM and ANQGSEA. V lost 1 base and J lost 1, with 9 bases in between. Written as DNA, the CDR3 is TGCAGCGTTGAAGGCGACAGCCGCACAGATACGCAGTATTTT. This encodes CSVEGDSRTDTQYF.

The V and J genes are TRBV7-9 and TRBJ1-1, with no clear D. V lost 5 bases to trimming and J lost 6 bases, with 19 bases between them. The CDR3 spans 15 residues. Germline-derived CDR1 and CDR2 are SEHNR and FQNEAQ (reference sequence). This CDR3 reads CASSQRAGVIAEAFF. The CDR3 region has the DNA TGTGCCAGCAGCCAAAGGGCGGGTGTAATCGCTGAAGCTTTCTTT.

The rearrangement uses TRBV7-2 and TRBJ2-7; 10 bases match TRBD1. J lost 2 bases, V lost 5 bases, and 15 bases had no gene match. The CDR3 length is 18 residues. The germline gives CDR1 SGHTA, CDR2 FQGNSA. The CDR3, as DNA: TGTGCCAGCAGCATCGGGACAGGGGAAACGGGCTGGGCCTACGAGCAGTACTTC. This encodes CASSIGTGETGWAYEQYF.

The V gene is TRBV25-1, the J gene TRBJ2-6; 7 bases map to TRBD1. V trimming: 6 bases; J trimming: 0 bases; junction bases outside the gene matches: 8. The V gene's germline CDR1 is MGHDK and CDR2 SYGVNS. This CDR3 is built from 17 residues. Written as DNA, the CDR3 is TGTGCCAGCAGCTCGGGACAGTTCAGCTCTGGGGCCAACGTCCTGACTTTC. Residues: CASSSGQFSSGANVLTF.

The V and J genes are TRBV18 and TRBJ2-5; weak D call: TRBD1 (6 bases). Germline CDR1 KGHSH, CDR2 LQKENI. The CDR3 spans 14 residues. The V end was cut by 3 bases, the J end by 5 bases, with 13 bases between. CDR3 coding DNA: TGTGCCAGCTCACCCCCAGGGGATCGGGAGACCCAGTACTTC. Protein: CASSPPGDRETQYF.

The J gene is TRBJ2-7, the V gene TRBV18; 8 bases align to TRBD1. This CDR3 has 15 amino acids. J was trimmed by 7 bases and V by 1 base; bases with no gene match: 9. The germline V gene has CDR1 KGHSH and CDR2 LQKENI. CDR3: CASSPRTQGAREQYF. CDR3 in DNA: TGTGCCAGCTCACCACGAACCCAGGGGGCGCGTGAGCAGTACTTC.